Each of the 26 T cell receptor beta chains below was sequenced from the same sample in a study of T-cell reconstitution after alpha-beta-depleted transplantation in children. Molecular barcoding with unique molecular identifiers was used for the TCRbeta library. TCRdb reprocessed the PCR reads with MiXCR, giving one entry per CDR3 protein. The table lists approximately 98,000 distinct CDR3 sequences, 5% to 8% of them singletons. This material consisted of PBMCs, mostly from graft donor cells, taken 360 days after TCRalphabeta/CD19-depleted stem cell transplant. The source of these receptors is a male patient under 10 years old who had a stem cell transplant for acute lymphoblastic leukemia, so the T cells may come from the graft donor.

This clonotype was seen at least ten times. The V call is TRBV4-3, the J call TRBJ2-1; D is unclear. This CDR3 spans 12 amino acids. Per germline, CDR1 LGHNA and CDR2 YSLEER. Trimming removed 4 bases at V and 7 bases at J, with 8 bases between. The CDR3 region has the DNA TGCGCCAGCAGCCTGGTAGAAAATGAGCAGTTCTTC. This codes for CASSLVENEQFF.

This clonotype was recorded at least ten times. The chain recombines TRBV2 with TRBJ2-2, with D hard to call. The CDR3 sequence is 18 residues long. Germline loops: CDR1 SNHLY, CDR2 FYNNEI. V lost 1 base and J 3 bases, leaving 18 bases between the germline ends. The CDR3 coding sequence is TGTGCCAGCAGTGAAGATCCCCTTCGGCCCCTCCACACCGGGGAGCTGTTTTTT. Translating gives CASSEDPLRPLHTGELFF.

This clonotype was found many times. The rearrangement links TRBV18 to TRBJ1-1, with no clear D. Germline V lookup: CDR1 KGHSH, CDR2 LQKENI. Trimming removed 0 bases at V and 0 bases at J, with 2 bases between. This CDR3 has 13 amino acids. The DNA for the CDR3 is TGTGCCAGCTCACCACCGGTGAACACTGAAGCTTTCTTT. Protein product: CASSPPVNTEAFF. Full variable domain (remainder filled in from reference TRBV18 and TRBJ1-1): NAGVMQNPRHLVRRRGQEARLRCSPMKGHSHVYWYRQLPEEGLKFMVYLQKENIIDESGMPKERFSAEFPKEGPSILRIQQVVRGDSAAYFCASSPPVNTEAFFGQGTRLTVV.

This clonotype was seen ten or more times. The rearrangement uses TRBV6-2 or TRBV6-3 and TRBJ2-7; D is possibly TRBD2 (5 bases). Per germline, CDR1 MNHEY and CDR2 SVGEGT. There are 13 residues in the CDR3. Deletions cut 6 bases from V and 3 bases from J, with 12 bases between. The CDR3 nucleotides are TGTGCCAGCAGCCCAGGACTGGGCTACGAGCAGTACTTC. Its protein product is CASSPGLGYEQYF.

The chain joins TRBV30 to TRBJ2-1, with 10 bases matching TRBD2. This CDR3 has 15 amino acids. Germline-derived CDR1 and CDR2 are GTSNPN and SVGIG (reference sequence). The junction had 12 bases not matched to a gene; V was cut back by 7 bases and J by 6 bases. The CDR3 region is CASWVERGGGNEQFF. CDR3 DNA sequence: TGTGCCTCCTGGGTAGAGCGGGGGGGGGGCAATGAGCAGTTCTTC.

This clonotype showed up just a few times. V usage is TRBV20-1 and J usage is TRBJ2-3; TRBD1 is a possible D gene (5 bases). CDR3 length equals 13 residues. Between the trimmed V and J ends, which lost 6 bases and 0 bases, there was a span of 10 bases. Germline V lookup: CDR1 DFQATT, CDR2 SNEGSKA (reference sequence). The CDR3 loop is CSALDISTDTQYF. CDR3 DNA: TGCAGTGCCCTGGACATCAGCACAGATACGCAGTATTTT.

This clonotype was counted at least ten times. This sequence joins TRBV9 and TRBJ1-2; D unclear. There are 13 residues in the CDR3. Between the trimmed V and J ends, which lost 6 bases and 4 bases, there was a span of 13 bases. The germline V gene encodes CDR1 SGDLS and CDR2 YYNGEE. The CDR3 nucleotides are TGTGCCAGCAACGGCGGGGAGGTCTATGGCTACACCTTC. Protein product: CASNGGEVYGYTF.

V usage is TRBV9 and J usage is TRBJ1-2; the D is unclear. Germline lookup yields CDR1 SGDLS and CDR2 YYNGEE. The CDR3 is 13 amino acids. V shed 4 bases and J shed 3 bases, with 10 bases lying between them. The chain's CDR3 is CASSLDGYYGYTF. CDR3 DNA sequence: TGTGCCAGCAGCCTGGACGGCTACTATGGCTACACCTTC.

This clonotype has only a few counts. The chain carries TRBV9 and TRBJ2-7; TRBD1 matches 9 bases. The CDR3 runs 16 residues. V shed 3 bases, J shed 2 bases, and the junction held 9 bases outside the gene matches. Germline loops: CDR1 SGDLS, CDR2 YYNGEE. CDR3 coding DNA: TGTGCCAGCAGCGCTAACAGGGGGCGCGGGGCCTACGAGCAGTACTTC. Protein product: CASSANRGRGAYEQYF. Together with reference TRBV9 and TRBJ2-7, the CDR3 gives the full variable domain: DSGVTQTPKHLITATGQRVTLRCSPRSGDLSVYWYQQSLDQGLQFLIQYYNGEERAKGNILERFSAQQFPDLHSELNLSSLELGDSALYFCASSANRGRGAYEQYFGPGTRLTVT.

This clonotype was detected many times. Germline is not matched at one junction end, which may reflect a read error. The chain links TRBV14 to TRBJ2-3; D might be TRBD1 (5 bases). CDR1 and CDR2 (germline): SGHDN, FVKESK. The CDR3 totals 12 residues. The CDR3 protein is CASSQVGREETF. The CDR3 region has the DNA TGTGCCAGCAGCCAAGTGGGCAGGGAAGAGACTTTT.

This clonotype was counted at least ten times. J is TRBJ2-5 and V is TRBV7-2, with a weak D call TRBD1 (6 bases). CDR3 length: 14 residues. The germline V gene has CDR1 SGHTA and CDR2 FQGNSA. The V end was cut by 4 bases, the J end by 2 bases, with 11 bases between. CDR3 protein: CASSYKGGQETQYF. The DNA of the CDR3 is TGTGCCAGCAGCTATAAAGGGGGACAAGAGACCCAGTACTTC.

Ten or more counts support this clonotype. CDR3 DNA sequence: TGTGCCAGCAGTTGGGCCGACAGATGGCAGTTCTTC. Protein product: CASSWADRWQFF. This sequence joins TRBV28 and TRBJ2-1, with D maybe TRBD1 (5 bases). Trimming left V 4 bases short and J 12 bases short, with 13 bases between. Looked up from germline, CDR1 is MDHEN and CDR2 is SYDVKM. This CDR3 is built from 12 residues.

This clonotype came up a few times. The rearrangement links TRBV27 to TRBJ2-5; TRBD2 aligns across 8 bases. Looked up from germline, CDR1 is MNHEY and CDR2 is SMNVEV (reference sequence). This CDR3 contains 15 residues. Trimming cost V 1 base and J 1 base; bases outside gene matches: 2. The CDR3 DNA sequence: TGTGCCAGCAGTTTATTTGCGGGAGGCCAAGAGACCCAGTACTTC. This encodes CASSLFAGGQETQYF.

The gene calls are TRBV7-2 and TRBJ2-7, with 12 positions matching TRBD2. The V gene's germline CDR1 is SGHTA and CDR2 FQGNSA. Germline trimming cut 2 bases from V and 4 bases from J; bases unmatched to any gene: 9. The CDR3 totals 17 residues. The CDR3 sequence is CASSLRPSGRAGYEQYF. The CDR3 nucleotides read TGTGCCAGCAGCTTAAGGCCTAGCGGGAGGGCGGGTTACGAGCAGTACTTC.

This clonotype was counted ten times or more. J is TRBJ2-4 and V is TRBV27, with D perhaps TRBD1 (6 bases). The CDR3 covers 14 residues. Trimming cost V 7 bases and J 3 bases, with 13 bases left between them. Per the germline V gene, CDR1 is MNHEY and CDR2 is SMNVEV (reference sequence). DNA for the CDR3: TGTGCCAGCACAGGGGCTGGAGACAAAAACATTCAGTACTTC. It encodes CASTGAGDKNIQYF.

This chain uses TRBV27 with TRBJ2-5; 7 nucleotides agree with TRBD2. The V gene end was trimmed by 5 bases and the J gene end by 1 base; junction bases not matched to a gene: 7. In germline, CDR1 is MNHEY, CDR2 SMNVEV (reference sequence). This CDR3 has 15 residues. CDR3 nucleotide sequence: TGTGCCAGCAGTCCAGTGGGGGGGATCCAAGAGACCCAGTACTTC. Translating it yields CASSPVGGIQETQYF.

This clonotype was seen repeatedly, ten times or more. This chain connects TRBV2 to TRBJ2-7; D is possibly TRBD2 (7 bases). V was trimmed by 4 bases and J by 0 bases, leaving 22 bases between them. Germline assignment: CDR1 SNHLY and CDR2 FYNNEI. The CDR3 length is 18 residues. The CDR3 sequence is CASSVTGMGGPLSYEQYF. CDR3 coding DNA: TGTGCCAGCAGTGTTACGGGAATGGGGGGGCCCCTCTCCTACGAGCAGTACTTC.

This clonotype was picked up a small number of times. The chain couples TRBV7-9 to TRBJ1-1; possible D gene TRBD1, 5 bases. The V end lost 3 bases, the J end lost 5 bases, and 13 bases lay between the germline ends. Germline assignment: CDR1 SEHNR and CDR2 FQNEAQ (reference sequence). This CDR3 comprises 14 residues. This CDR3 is CASSFRDLFTEAFF. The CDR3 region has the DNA TGTGCCAGCAGCTTCCGGGACCTATTTACTGAAGCTTTCTTT.

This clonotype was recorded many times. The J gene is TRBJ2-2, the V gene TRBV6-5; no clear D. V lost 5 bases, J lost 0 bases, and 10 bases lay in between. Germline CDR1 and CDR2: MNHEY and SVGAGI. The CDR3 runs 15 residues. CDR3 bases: TGTGCCAGCAGTACCCGGGTAGCGAACACCGGGGAGCTGTTTTTT. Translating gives CASSTRVANTGELFF.

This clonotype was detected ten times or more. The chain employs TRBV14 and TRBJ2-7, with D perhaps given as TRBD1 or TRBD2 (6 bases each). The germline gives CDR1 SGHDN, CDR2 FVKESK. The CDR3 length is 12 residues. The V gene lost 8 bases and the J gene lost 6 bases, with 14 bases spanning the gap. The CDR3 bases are TGTGCCAGCTACATGAAGGGGGGCGAGCAGTACTTC. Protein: CASYMKGGEQYF.

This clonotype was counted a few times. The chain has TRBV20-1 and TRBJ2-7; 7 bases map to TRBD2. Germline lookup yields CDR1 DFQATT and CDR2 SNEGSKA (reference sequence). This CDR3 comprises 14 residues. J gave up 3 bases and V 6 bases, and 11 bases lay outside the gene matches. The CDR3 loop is CSASPDSGGYEQYF. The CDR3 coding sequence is TGCAGTGCCAGTCCGGACTCGGGGGGCTACGAGCAGTACTTC.

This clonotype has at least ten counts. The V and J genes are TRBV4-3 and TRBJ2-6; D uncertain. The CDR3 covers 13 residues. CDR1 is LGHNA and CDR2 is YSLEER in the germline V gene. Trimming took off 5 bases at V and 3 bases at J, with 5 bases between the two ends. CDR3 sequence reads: CASSSDGANVLTF. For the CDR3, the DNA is TGCGCCAGCAGCTCTGATGGGGCCAACGTCCTGACTTTC.

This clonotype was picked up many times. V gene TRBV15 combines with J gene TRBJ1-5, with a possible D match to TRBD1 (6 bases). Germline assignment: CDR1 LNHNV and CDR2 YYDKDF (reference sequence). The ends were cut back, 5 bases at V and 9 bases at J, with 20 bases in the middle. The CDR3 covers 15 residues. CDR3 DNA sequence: TGTGCCACCAGCCCCCGGTCGGGGGCCGCGCCGCCCCAGCATTTT. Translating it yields CATSPRSGAAPPQHF.

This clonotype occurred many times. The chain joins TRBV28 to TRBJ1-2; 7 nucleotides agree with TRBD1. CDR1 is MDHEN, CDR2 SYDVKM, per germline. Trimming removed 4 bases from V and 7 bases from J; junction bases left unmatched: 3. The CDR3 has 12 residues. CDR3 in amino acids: CASSSGGTGYTF. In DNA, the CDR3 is TGTGCCAGCAGTTCAGGGGGTACTGGCTACACCTTC.

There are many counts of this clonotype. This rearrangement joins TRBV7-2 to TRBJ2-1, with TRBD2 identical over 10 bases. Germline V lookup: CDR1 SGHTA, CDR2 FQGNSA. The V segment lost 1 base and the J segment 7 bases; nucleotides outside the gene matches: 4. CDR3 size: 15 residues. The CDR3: CASSLVAGGGNEQFF. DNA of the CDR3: TGTGCCAGCAGCTTAGTAGCGGGGGGTGGTAATGAGCAGTTCTTC.

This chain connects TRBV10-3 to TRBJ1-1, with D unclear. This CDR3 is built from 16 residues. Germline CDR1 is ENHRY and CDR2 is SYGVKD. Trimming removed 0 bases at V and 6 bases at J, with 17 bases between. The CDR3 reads CAISESKMGRWPEAFF. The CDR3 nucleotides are TGTGCCATCAGTGAGTCAAAAATGGGGAGGTGGCCTGAAGCTTTCTTT.